These 10 T cell receptor beta chains came from one sample sequenced in a study of blood T cells in healthy people across ages. Primers used in a second PCR of roughly 6 to 12 cycles were a sample-barcoded 5' primer and a J-beta primer mix. TCRdb recomputed calls from the 5' RACE reads with MiXCR, one row per CDR3 protein. The sample lists 800,000 or so distinct CDR3 sequences; roughly 25% were seen once. These data were likewise used in another study, on T cells of mothers and their children.

Sequencing used blood. Source of these receptors: a boy under 18 in good health.

This clonotype was detected a few times. The chain has TRBV3-1 and TRBJ2-5; D remains unclear. Matching the DNA end better, TRBJ2-1 makes the J call doubtful. Germline CDR1 reads LGHDT; CDR2 reads YNNKEL (reference sequence). This CDR3 has 15 residues. CDR3 sequence (DNA): TGTGCCAGCAGATCATCTGGCAGTCGATACAATGAGCAGTTCTTC. Protein: CASRSSGSRYNEQFF.

This clonotype was seen a handful of times. V and J are TRBV28 and TRBJ2-5, with 9 positions matching TRBD1. The germline V gene encodes CDR1 MDHEN and CDR2 SYDVKM. The CDR3 loop spans 15 amino acids. Trimming took 2 bases from V and 5 from J; bases not matched to a gene: 6. CDR3 DNA: TGTGCCAGCAGTTTAGCAGGACAGGGGATCGAGACCCAGTACTTC. Translated: CASSLAGQGIETQYF. Using reference TRBV28 and TRBJ2-5 for the parts outside the CDR3, the full variable domain is DVKVTQSSRYLVKRTGEKVFLECVQDMDHENMFWYRQDPGLGLRLIYFSYDVKMKEKGDIPEGYSVSREKKERFSLILESASTNQTSMYLCASSLAGQGIETQYFGPGTRLLVL.

This clonotype was observed a handful of times. This chain connects TRBV29-1 to TRBJ2-1; 8 bases are shared with TRBD1. The CDR3 is 14 amino acids. V gave up 5 bases and J gave up 6 bases; unmatched junction bases: 9. CDR1 and CDR2 from the germline V gene are SQVTM and ANQGSEA. The CDR3, as DNA: TGCAGCGTTTCGGACAGGGCCGACGGCAATGAGCAGTTCTTC. It specifies CSVSDRADGNEQFF.

The chain combines TRBV6-5 with TRBJ2-7; the match to TRBD1 covers 7 bases. The J call is uncertain, as TRBJ2-1 better fits the DNA end. Germline V gives CDR1 MNHEY, CDR2 SVGAGI. The CDR3 covers 14 residues. The CDR3 loop reads CATKGARKINEQFF. The CDR3 nucleotides read TGTGCCACTAAGGGGGCCCGGAAGATCAATGAGCAGTTCTTC.

This clonotype appeared many times. V gene TRBV7-9 combines with J gene TRBJ2-7, with D possibly TRBD2 on 5 matching bases. The CDR3 contains 13 residues. Germline V gene data show CDR1 as SEHNR and CDR2 as FQNEAQ (reference sequence). Trimming shortened V by 7 bases and J by 6 bases, and 16 bases separated the two germline ends. CDR3 nucleotides: TGTGCCAGCACCTCTCGGGAAGGACTCGAGCAGTACTTC. Its translation: CASTSREGLEQYF.

The rearrangement links TRBV7-9 to TRBJ2-7; 10 bases map to TRBD1. V lost 5 bases and J lost 1; bases outside the gene matches: 8. Germline V lookup: CDR1 SEHNR, CDR2 FQNEAQ (reference sequence). The CDR3 runs to 16 residues. CDR3: CASSTSGQGTSYEQYF. Here the CDR3 DNA reads TGTGCCAGCAGCACCTCGGGACAGGGGACTTCCTACGAGCAGTACTTC.

V is TRBV2 and J is TRBJ2-3; D ambiguous. V lost 8 bases to trimming and J lost 2 bases, with 11 bases between them. Germline values: CDR1 SNHLY, CDR2 FYNNEI. The CDR3 contains 13 residues. The CDR3 spells CASGPGYTDTQYF. The DNA of the CDR3 is TGTGCCAGCGGGCCAGGATACACAGATACGCAGTATTTT.

The chain employs TRBV4-2 and TRBJ2-5; D not certain. Germline CDR1 reads LGHNA; CDR2 reads YNFKEQ. The CDR3 totals 14 residues. V was pared by 4 bases and J by 1 base, with 10 bases between. The CDR3 is CASSRGRLQETQYF. CDR3 coding DNA: TGTGCCAGCAGCCGAGGACGGCTCCAAGAGACCCAGTACTTC.

This clonotype was detected a few times. This chain connects TRBV20-1 to TRBJ2-5; D uncertain. The germline V gene has CDR1 DFQATT and CDR2 SNEGSKA (reference sequence). This CDR3 comprises 13 residues. Trimming removed 5 bases at V and 5 bases at J, with 15 bases between. CDR3 sequence: CSASRPEWETQYF. CDR3 coding DNA: TGCAGTGCTTCTCGACCAGAGTGGGAGACCCAGTACTTC.

This clonotype was observed a handful of times. The chain uses TRBV7-8 and TRBJ2-2; 8 nucleotides align to TRBD1. V shed 2 bases, J shed 1 base, and the junction held 6 bases outside the gene matches. This CDR3 has 17 residues. CDR1 and CDR2 from the germline V gene are SGHVS and FQNEAQ. CDR3 protein: CASSLSAGGRNTGELFF. CDR3 coding DNA: TGTGCCAGCAGCTTATCGGCAGGGGGCCGGAACACCGGGGAGCTGTTTTTT.